Given below is one T cell receptor beta chain in context. This record comes from a study of blood T cell repertoires in COVID-19. Measured with immunoSEQ multiplex PCR; TCRdb has only the in-frame clones, and not every one. The sample consists of 200,000 to 300,000 clones, roughly 90% of them appearing once. The germline CDR1 and CDR2 sequences are WNHNN and SYGVQD (reference sequence). The junction had 7 bases not matched to a gene; V was cut back by 2 bases and J by 0 bases. This CDR3 has 18 residues. Recovery meant two consecutive negative NP/OP PCR tests, professional clearance, or resolved symptoms.

The chain joins TRBV10-1 to TRBJ1-4; 9 bases are shared with TRBD1. The material sequenced was PBMCs or T cells enriched from blood (not recorded which). This clonotype was obtained from a woman in her thirties who had recovered from COVID-19. This CDR3 is CASSEGGQGKTTNEKLFF. CDR3 nucleotide sequence: TGCGCCAGCAGTGAGGGTGGACAGGGGAAAACAACTAATGAAAAACTGTTTTTT.